Listed below are T cell receptor beta chains from one sample, sequenced in a study of T cells in Graves' hyperthyroidism and ophthalmopathy. From the multiplex PCR reads, TCRdb called clonotypes with MiXCR, one entry per CDR3 protein. The sample has roughly 350,000 distinct CDR3 sequences, around 13% seen once. The material sequenced was blood. The receptor set was obtained from a woman aged 30 to 39 with Graves' hyperthyroidism. The conserved cysteine and the conserved F or W are not part of the CDR3 here. Each record gives: J gene, V gene, CDR3 protein.

TRBJ2-5,TRBV2,ARGQGAETQY
TRBJ1-5,TRBV29-1,SVGQNNQPQH
TRBJ2-5,TRBV6-1,ASRAGGETQY
TRBJ1-5,TRBV20-1,SASTAGGSQPQH
TRBJ1-1,TRBV29-1,SALRRNTEAF
TRBJ2-7,TRBV6-1,ATGQYSYEQY
TRBJ2-1,TRBV2,ASSGKGRNYNEQF
TRBJ1-3,TRBV12-3/TRBV12-4,ASTPSGGRGNTIY
TRBJ2-1,TRBV20-1,SARGTREQF
TRBJ1-1,TRBV5-1,ASREGGSNTEAF
TRBJ2-5,TRBV28,ASSFHPSAGTQETQY
TRBJ2-1,TRBV7-9,ASSLIAGSSCNEQF
TRBJ2-1,TRBV27,AIASSYNEQF
TRBJ1-5,TRBV7-2,ASSLDGTNSNQPQH
TRBJ2-2,TRBV6-1,ASRRGGKNTGELF
TRBJ2-6,TRBV11-2,ASSFPSLPPVLT